One sample yielded the 11 T cell receptor beta chains listed below, sequenced in a study of shared clonotypes between healthy human individuals. Data came from immunoSEQ multiplex PCR; TCRdb stores just in-frame clones and leaves some out. The data show around 120,000 clones, about 72% seen once. The sequencing input was memory CD8+ T cells sorted from blood. Subset: CD45RO+ cells pooled with CCR7-negative TemRA cells. The receptors stem from a woman aged 25 to 39 in good health.

This chain uses TRBV11-2 with TRBJ2-7; tentative D call: TRBD2 (6 bases). The V end was cut by 2 bases, the J end by 5 bases, with 16 bases between. The CDR3 consists of 15 residues. CDR1 is SGHAT and CDR2 is FQNNGV in the germline V gene. Here the CDR3 DNA reads TGTGCCAGCAGCTTATTAGCAGGAGGGTACGACGAGCAGTACTTC. Its protein is CASSLLAGGYDEQYF.

The V and J genes are TRBV28 and TRBJ2-5; TRBD2 agrees at 8 bases. TRBJ2-7 explains the end of the DNA better; the J call may be wrong. The CDR3 loop spans 12 amino acids. In germline, CDR1 is MDHEN, CDR2 SYDVKM. The CDR3 nucleotides are TGTGCCACCGAGGGGACTAGTAACGAGCAGTACTTC. Its protein product is CATEGTSNEQYF.

V usage is TRBV13 and J usage is TRBJ2-1; D unclear. Germline lookup yields CDR1 PRHDT and CDR2 FYEKMQ (reference sequence). This CDR3 is built from 12 residues. V lost 5 bases and J 10 bases, leaving 12 bases between the germline ends. CDR3 loop: CASSLIKMEQFF. In nucleotides, the CDR3 is TGTGCCAGCAGCCTAATCAAGATGGAGCAGTTCTTC. The full variable domain, in which reference TRBV13 and TRBJ2-1 provide the parts outside the CDR3, is AAGVIQSPRHLIKEKRETATLKCYPIPRHDTVYWYQQGPGQDPQFLISFYEKMQSDKGSIPDRFSAQQFSDYHSELNMSSLELGDSALYFCASSLIKMEQFFGPGTRLTVL.

The rearrangement joins TRBV19 to TRBJ1-2; D ambiguous. With 3 bases removed from V and 6 bases from J, the gap between germline ends came to 17 bases. The germline gives CDR1 LNHDA, CDR2 SQIVND (reference sequence). CDR3 size: 15 residues. CDR3 protein: CASSISLQSVNGYTF. The CDR3 bases are TGTGCCAGTAGTATTTCCCTACAGTCCGTCAATGGCTACACCTTC.

This sequence joins TRBV11-2 and TRBJ2-1, with 11 bases lining up with TRBD2. This CDR3 is built from 19 residues. V lost 5 bases, J lost 4 bases, and 16 bases stayed unmatched. CDR1 and CDR2 (germline): SGHAT, FQNNGV. This chain's CDR3 is CASSRTVPTSGVRYNEQFF. For the CDR3, the DNA is TGTGCCAGCAGCCGAACGGTCCCGACTAGCGGGGTAAGGTACAATGAGCAGTTCTTC.

V gene TRBV7-8 combines with J gene TRBJ2-3; possibly TRBD1 or TRBD2 for D (6 bases each). V shed 4 bases and J shed 4 bases, with 15 bases lying between them. Per the germline V gene, CDR1 is SGHVS and CDR2 is FQNEAQ. This CDR3 is built from 15 residues. CDR3 DNA sequence: TGTGCCAGCAGCTGGGGGGCTGCTGGATCAGATACGCAGTATTTT. Protein: CASSWGAAGSDTQYF. Looking up the rest from reference TRBV7-8 and TRBJ2-3 gives the full variable domain: GAGVSQSPRYKVAKRGQDVALRCDPISGHVSLFWYQQALGQGPEFLTYFQNEAQLDKSGLPSDRFFAERPEGSVSTLKIQRTQQEDSAVYLCASSWGAAGSDTQYFGPGTRLTVL.

Note on this clone: Other DNA sequences in this sample translate to the same CDR3. The chain has TRBV30 and TRBJ2-1; maybe TRBD2 (6 bases). The CDR3 runs to 12 residues. V was trimmed by 0 bases and J by 9 bases, leaving 9 bases between them. The germline V gene has CDR1 GTSNPN and CDR2 SVGIG (reference sequence). The CDR3 loop reads CAWSVSGGEQFF. The CDR3 bases are TGTGCCTGGAGTGTTTCCGGGGGTGAGCAGTTCTTC.

This clone was found once. This rearrangement joins TRBV6-5 to TRBJ2-1, with a tentative D call TRBD2 (5 bases). CDR1 is MNHEY and CDR2 is SVGAGI in the germline V gene. There are 13 residues in the CDR3. The ends were cut back, 0 bases at V and 6 bases at J, with 6 bases in the middle. Written as DNA, the CDR3 is TGTGCCAGCAGTTACTCAGAGGGCAATGAGCAGTTCTTC. The encoded protein is CASSYSEGNEQFF.

The chain links TRBV27 to TRBJ2-7; 9 bases are shared with TRBD1. V gave up 5 bases and J gave up 4 bases; unmatched junction bases: 3. The CDR3 is made up of 13 amino acids. CDR1 MNHEY and CDR2 SMNVEV come from the germline V gene (reference sequence). The CDR3 here is CASSPGTGYEQYF. The CDR3 DNA sequence: TGTGCCAGCAGTCCCGGGACAGGGTACGAGCAGTACTTC.

This clone appeared a single time. V usage is TRBV7-9 and J usage is TRBJ2-1, with D tentatively TRBD2 (5 bases). Germline assignment: CDR1 SEHNR and CDR2 FQNEAQ (reference sequence). With 0 bases removed from V and 8 bases from J, the gap between germline ends came to 11 bases. The CDR3 loop spans 14 amino acids. CDR3 in amino acids: CASSLAGVRDEQFF. The CDR3 nucleotides read TGTGCCAGCAGCTTAGCGGGAGTTCGCGATGAGCAGTTCTTC.

The rearrangement uses TRBV29-1 and TRBJ2-7, with D perhaps TRBD1 (5 bases). Looked up from germline, CDR1 is SQVTM and CDR2 is ANQGSEA. CDR3 length: 13 residues. The ends were cut back, 6 bases at V and 5 bases at J, with 17 bases in the middle. The CDR3 nucleotides read TGCAGCGTCGGCCCTAGACAGTTTCACGAGCAGTACTTC. It translates to CSVGPRQFHEQYF.